Presented here are 29 T cell receptor beta chains from one specimen sequenced in a study of T-cell memory formation after mild COVID-19. Via MiXCR, TCRdb re-called the 5' RACE reads, giving one row per CDR3 protein. The profile shows more than 350,000 distinct CDR3 sequences, more than 15% of them singletons. Sequenced sample: PBMCs or a T cell subset sorted from them (not recorded which). All receptors come from a man aged 18 to 29 who had mild COVID-19 (a few samples of this study predate the infection). Cell type and time point are not known.

The rearrangement links TRBV5-6 to TRBJ2-5, with D hard to call. Germline CDR1 is SGHDT and CDR2 is YYEEEE. Trimming took off 4 bases at V and 5 bases at J, with 18 bases between the two ends. The CDR3 spans 15 residues. The chain's CDR3 is CASSRLKGGSETQYF. The CDR3 DNA follows: TGTGCCAGCAGCCGTCTCAAAGGTGGAAGTGAGACCCAGTACTTC.

Details on this clonotype: An end of the junction does not agree with germline; a read error may underlie this. J is TRBJ2-3 and V is TRBV29-1; D is uncertain. The germline gives CDR1 SQVTM, CDR2 ANQGSEA. This CDR3 has 11 amino acids. Here the CDR3 reads CSVEDTDTQYF. In DNA form, the CDR3 reads TGCAGCGTGGAAGACACAGATACGCAGTATTTT.

This clonotype was counted only a few times. The genes are TRBV7-9 and TRBJ2-7, with D perhaps matching TRBD1 or TRBD2 (5 bases each). Germline V gene lookup returns CDR1 SEHNR and CDR2 FQNEAQ (reference sequence). The CDR3 has 12 amino acids. V shed 5 bases and J shed 8 bases, with 13 bases lying between them. The CDR3 region has the DNA TGTGCCAGCAGCACGGGGACGGCCCAGCAGTACGTC. Its translation: CASSTGTAQQYV.

The V gene is TRBV4-3, the J gene TRBJ2-2; D unresolved. This CDR3 contains 16 residues. Germline CDR1 and CDR2: LGHNA and YSLEER. The V end lost 4 bases, the J end lost 4 bases, and 16 bases lay between the germline ends. DNA for the CDR3: TGCGCCAGCAGCCTACGTTTTGTCTCGGGCACCGGGGAGCTGTTTTTT. It is translated as CASSLRFVSGTGELFF.

A few counts support this clonotype. The V call is TRBV4-3, the J call TRBJ1-2; D remains unclear. In germline, CDR1 is LGHNA, CDR2 YSLEER. This CDR3 is 15 amino acids long. Trimming took 0 bases from V and 0 from J, leaving 8 bases between them. The CDR3 nucleotides are TGCGCCAGCAGCCAAGATGTGGGGACTAACTATGGCTACACCTTC. Its protein is CASSQDVGTNYGYTF.

The chain couples TRBV5-1 to TRBJ2-7; D is unresolved. The V end lost 6 bases, the J end lost 2 bases, and 12 bases lay between the germline ends. The CDR3 sequence is 13 residues long. Germline V gene data show CDR1 as SGHRS and CDR2 as YFSETQ. The CDR3 loop reads CASKWGVTYEQYF. For the CDR3, the DNA is TGCGCCAGCAAATGGGGTGTCACCTACGAGCAGTACTTC.

This clonotype was observed a few times. The V gene is TRBV3-1, the J gene TRBJ2-5, with TRBD2 matching over 9 bases. The trim removed 0 bases at V and 0 bases at J, leaving 2 bases unmatched. The CDR3 is 16 residues long. The germline V gene has CDR1 LGHDT and CDR2 YNNKEL (reference sequence). The CDR3 nucleotides are TGTGCCAGCAGCCAAGAGTCTAGCGGGGACCAAGAGACCCAGTACTTC. This gives the protein CASSQESSGDQETQYF.

V is TRBV5-1 and J is TRBJ2-7; 9 bases map to TRBD2. Trimming cost V 4 bases and J 0 bases; bases outside gene matches: 11. Germline CDR1 reads SGHRS; CDR2 reads YFSETQ. CDR3 length equals 17 residues. The CDR3 region has the DNA TGCGCCAGCAGCCCCAGACCGTTACTAGCGGGCTCCTACGAGCAGTACGTC. This encodes CASSPRPLLAGSYEQYV.

The chain joins TRBV15 to TRBJ2-7; no definite D call. Germline assignment: CDR1 LNHNV and CDR2 YYDKDF (reference sequence). Trimming removed 0 bases at V and 1 base at J, with 4 bases between. The CDR3 has 13 amino acids. CDR3 loop: CATSREQSYEQYF. In DNA form, the CDR3 reads TGTGCCACCAGCAGAGAACAGTCCTACGAGCAGTACTTC.

This clonotype was observed a handful of times. V and J are TRBV7-3 and TRBJ2-5, with TRBD1 identical over 8 bases. Trimming took 5 bases from V and 7 from J; bases not matched to a gene: 6. Germline V gene data show CDR1 as SGHTA and CDR2 as FQGTGA. The CDR3 sequence is 13 residues long. The CDR3 here is CASSMDREATQYF. In DNA, the CDR3 is TGTGCCAGCAGCATGGACAGGGAGGCGACCCAGTACTTC.

This clonotype was recorded a few times. V is TRBV5-1 and J is TRBJ2-1; 8 bases are shared with TRBD2. With V trimmed by 2 bases and J by 0 bases, 10 bases remained unmatched. CDR3 length: 18 residues. Germline V gene sequence: CDR1 SGHRS, CDR2 YFSETQ. CDR3 sequence reads: CASSFGGAVSSSYNEQFF. In DNA form, the CDR3 reads TGCGCCAGCAGCTTCGGGGGGGCAGTAAGTAGCTCCTACAATGAGCAGTTCTTC.

The chain is built from TRBV20-1 and TRBJ2-7; tentatively, D is TRBD1 (6 bases). The CDR3 spans 13 residues. Germline CDR1 DFQATT, CDR2 SNEGSKA (reference sequence). Trimming pared 1 base from V and 2 bases from J, leaving 9 bases between. Here the CDR3 reads CSARGDKPYEQYF. Written as DNA, the CDR3 is TGCAGTGCTAGAGGGGACAAACCCTACGAGCAGTACTTC.

This clonotype came up a few times. The genes are TRBV7-3 and TRBJ2-1, with 10 bases that match TRBD2. The ends lost 5 bases at V and 4 bases at J; junction bases unmatched: 8. The CDR3 extends over 16 amino acids. Germline-derived CDR1 and CDR2 are SGHTA and FQGTGA. In nucleotides, the CDR3 is TGTGCCAGCAGCCTCCATCAGCGGGGGGGATACAATGAGCAGTTCTTC. As protein: CASSLHQRGGYNEQFF.

The chain links TRBV15 to TRBJ1-2, with 7 bases lining up with TRBD1. Germline CDR1 and CDR2: LNHNV and YYDKDF (reference sequence). CDR3 length: 15 amino acids. V lost 0 bases, J lost 7 bases, and 8 bases stayed unmatched. The CDR3 region has the DNA TGTGCCACCAGCAGAGATCTAGGGGGCCCGGGTGGCTACACCTTC. Amino acid sequence: CATSRDLGGPGGYTF.

The sample holds a few counts of this clonotype. V is TRBV2 and J is TRBJ1-5; possible D gene TRBD1, 5 bases. Germline loops: CDR1 SNHLY, CDR2 FYNNEI. V shed 8 bases and J shed 1 base, with 18 bases lying between them. This CDR3 spans 16 amino acids. Here the CDR3 reads CASRDTTKGSNQPQHF. DNA for the CDR3: TGTGCCAGCCGCGACACTACCAAGGGGAGCAATCAGCCCCAGCATTTT.

This clonotype was counted only a few times. The chain employs TRBV18 and TRBJ2-7; D is uncertain. CDR3 length: 14 amino acids. V was clipped by 0 bases and J by 6 bases, with 12 bases between them. The germline CDR1 and CDR2 sequences are KGHSH and LQKENI. The CDR3 DNA reads as TGTGCCAGCTCACCACCAGCCTCATTCTCCGAGCAGTACTTC. Amino acid sequence: CASSPPASFSEQYF.

The chain carries TRBV20-1 and TRBJ2-3, with no clear D. Trimming cost V 0 bases and J 8 bases, with 15 bases left between them. Germline V CDR1 and CDR2: DFQATT, SNEGSKA (reference sequence). There are 14 residues in the CDR3. The CDR3 region has the DNA TGCAGTGCTAGAGAGCCTCCGGTCCAGAGTACGCAGTATTTT. Protein product: CSAREPPVQSTQYF.

This clonotype was detected a few times. The CDR3 region is CASSTQGTGELFF. The CDR3 DNA reads as TGCGCCAGCAGCACGCAGGGCACCGGGGAGCTGTTTTTT. The chain joins TRBV5-1 to TRBJ2-2, with a tentative D call TRBD1 (5 bases). The CDR3 length is 13 residues. V was clipped by 4 bases and J by 4 bases, with 8 bases between them. The V gene's germline CDR1 is SGHRS and CDR2 YFSETQ.

In this sample, this clonotype turned up a few times. This rearrangement joins TRBV11-2 to TRBJ1-2; D remains unclear. The germline V and J ends were trimmed by 5 bases and 5 bases, with 18 bases remaining between them. The CDR3 contains 15 residues. CDR1 and CDR2 (germline): SGHAT, FQNNGV. CDR3 in DNA: TGTGCCAGCAGCCTACTTGAGACCCCTTGGTATGGCTACACCTTC. It specifies CASSLLETPWYGYTF.

The rearrangement uses TRBV20-1 and TRBJ2-1, with TRBD2 as a possible D gene (5 bases). CDR1 is DFQATT, CDR2 SNEGSKA, per germline (reference sequence). V lost 3 bases, J lost 8 bases, and 5 bases lay in between. The CDR3 has 10 amino acids. The CDR3 nucleotides read TGCAGTGCTAGCGGGGATGAGCAGTTCTTC. Residues: CSASGDEQFF.

This clonotype appeared a few times. The V gene is TRBV3-1, the J gene TRBJ1-2; D gene unclear. This CDR3 is 16 amino acids long. Per germline, CDR1 LGHDT and CDR2 YNNKEL (reference sequence). Trimming took 0 bases from V and 3 from J, leaving 14 bases between them. CDR3 protein: CASSQDAAGLYYGYTF. The CDR3 bases are TGTGCCAGCAGCCAAGATGCGGCGGGTCTATACTATGGCTACACCTTC.

The genes are TRBV14 and TRBJ2-4, with unresolved D. CDR1 is SGHDN and CDR2 is FVKESK in the germline V gene. The V and J ends lost 4 bases and 7 bases respectively, with 17 bases between them. The CDR3 loop spans 15 amino acids. CDR3 in DNA: TGTGCCAGCAGCCTGAAAGCGCCCTTCGGGAACATTCAGTACTTC. It translates to CASSLKAPFGNIQYF. Supplemented by reference TRBV14 and TRBJ2-4, the full variable domain reads EAGVTQFPSHSVIEKGQTVTLRCDPISGHDNLYWYRRVMGKEIKFLLHFVKESKQDESGMPNNRFLAERTGGTYSTLKVQPAELEDSGVYFCASSLKAPFGNIQYFGAGTRLSVL.

This clonotype showed up just a few times. The chain uses TRBV7-6 and TRBJ2-5; 9 nucleotides align to TRBD1. The CDR3 spans 14 residues. The V gene's germline CDR1 is SGHVS and CDR2 FNYEAQ. The V segment lost 5 bases and the J segment 5 bases; nucleotides outside the gene matches: 6. The CDR3 here is CASSGNRGLETQYF. The CDR3 region has the DNA TGTGCCAGCAGCGGAAACAGGGGGCTGGAGACCCAGTACTTC.

This clonotype appeared a few times. The chain uses TRBV20-1 and TRBJ2-2; 9 bases map to TRBD1. The V gene's germline CDR1 is DFQATT and CDR2 SNEGSKA (reference sequence). The CDR3 is made up of 16 amino acids. J lost 1 base, V lost 0 bases, and 3 bases had no gene match. The CDR3 reads CSARDRTGVNTGELFF. The CDR3 DNA is TGCAGTGCTAGAGATCGGACAGGGGTGAACACCGGGGAGCTGTTTTTT.

In this sample, this clonotype turned up a few times. V is TRBV5-1 and J is TRBJ2-2; 7 nucleotides agree with TRBD1. The CDR3 loop spans 13 amino acids. Per germline, CDR1 SGHRS and CDR2 YFSETQ. The V and J ends lost 9 bases and 5 bases, in that order; junction bases with no gene match: 7. CDR3 sequence (DNA): TGCGCCACCCGGGACAGACCTACCGGGGAGCTGTTTTTT. Protein: CATRDRPTGELFF. Looking up the rest from reference TRBV5-1 and TRBJ2-2 gives the full variable domain: KAGVTQTPRYLIKTRGQQVTLSCSPISGHRSVSWYQQTPGQGLQFLFEYFSETQRNKGNFPGRFSGRQFSNSRSEMNVSTLELGDSALYLCATRDRPTGELFFGEGSRLTVL.

The rearrangement links TRBV6-2 or TRBV6-3 to TRBJ2-2; D unclear. The V gene's germline CDR1 is MNHEY and CDR2 SVGEGT. The CDR3 length is 13 residues. The V gene lost 2 bases and the J gene lost 3 bases, with 4 bases spanning the gap. The CDR3 DNA reads TGTGCCAGCAGTTACCTGTACACCGGGGAGCTGTTTTTT. It codes for CASSYLYTGELFF.

This chain joins TRBV7-6 and TRBJ2-5; D is unresolved. The CDR3 has 15 amino acids. Germline loops: CDR1 SGHVS, CDR2 FNYEAQ. V shed 5 bases and J shed 5 bases, with 18 bases lying between them. Here the CDR3 DNA reads TGTGCCAGCAGCCCTACGGGTCTCTCTGCGGAGACCCAGTACTTC. Translation gives CASSPTGLSAETQYF.

The rearrangement links TRBV6-2 or TRBV6-3 to TRBJ1-6; tentatively, D is TRBD1 (6 bases). Germline-derived CDR1 and CDR2 are MNHEY and SVGEGT. Trimming cost V 6 bases and J 10 bases, with 19 bases left between them. The CDR3 spans 15 residues. The chain's CDR3 is CASRLPGQSTSPLHF. The CDR3 nucleotides read TGTGCCAGCAGACTACCCGGACAGTCAACGTCACCCCTCCACTTT.

This clonotype has just a few counts. The V call is TRBV7-9, the J call TRBJ2-3; 8 bases match TRBD1. This CDR3 has 14 amino acids. The V gene's germline CDR1 is SEHNR and CDR2 FQNEAQ (reference sequence). The V and J ends lost 5 bases and 5 bases, in that order; junction bases with no gene match: 6. The CDR3 DNA reads as TGTGCCAGCAGCGTTCAGACAGGGGTAGATACGCAGTATTTT. Amino acids: CASSVQTGVDTQYF.